This TCR beta chain was identified during a study of T-cell reconstitution after alpha-beta-depleted transplantation in children. This CDR3 is built from 14 residues. V was cut by 6 bases and J by 7 bases, with 19 bases left in between. The TCRbeta library was prepared with unique molecular identifiers. TCRdb independently ran MiXCR on the PCR reads; one entry per CDR3 protein. This table has around 190,000 distinct CDR3 sequences, approximately 6.9% appearing once. General observations from the study: Recipient T cells and thymic progenitors that survived were the source of the high TCRbeta diversity seen at day 60 in some patients. By about two months after transplant, alpha-beta T cells reportedly arose from several hundred graft clones that had expanded. Counts and diversity of T cells one year after transplant came mostly from newly produced T cells.

In this sample, this clonotype turned up many times. Its antigen is not identified. The rearrangement links TRBV12-3 or TRBV12-4 to TRBJ2-7; D assignment may be TRBD1 or TRBD2 (5 bases each). This clonotype was sampled from a boy aged 2-9 years with acute lymphoblastic leukemia, due to receive a stem cell transplant. Sample: PBMCs, taken before TCRalphabeta/CD19-depleted stem cell transplant. CDR3 DNA: TGTGCCAGCAGCCCTACTTGGGGCGGCGGGGAGCAGTACTTC. It codes for CASSPTWGGGEQYF.